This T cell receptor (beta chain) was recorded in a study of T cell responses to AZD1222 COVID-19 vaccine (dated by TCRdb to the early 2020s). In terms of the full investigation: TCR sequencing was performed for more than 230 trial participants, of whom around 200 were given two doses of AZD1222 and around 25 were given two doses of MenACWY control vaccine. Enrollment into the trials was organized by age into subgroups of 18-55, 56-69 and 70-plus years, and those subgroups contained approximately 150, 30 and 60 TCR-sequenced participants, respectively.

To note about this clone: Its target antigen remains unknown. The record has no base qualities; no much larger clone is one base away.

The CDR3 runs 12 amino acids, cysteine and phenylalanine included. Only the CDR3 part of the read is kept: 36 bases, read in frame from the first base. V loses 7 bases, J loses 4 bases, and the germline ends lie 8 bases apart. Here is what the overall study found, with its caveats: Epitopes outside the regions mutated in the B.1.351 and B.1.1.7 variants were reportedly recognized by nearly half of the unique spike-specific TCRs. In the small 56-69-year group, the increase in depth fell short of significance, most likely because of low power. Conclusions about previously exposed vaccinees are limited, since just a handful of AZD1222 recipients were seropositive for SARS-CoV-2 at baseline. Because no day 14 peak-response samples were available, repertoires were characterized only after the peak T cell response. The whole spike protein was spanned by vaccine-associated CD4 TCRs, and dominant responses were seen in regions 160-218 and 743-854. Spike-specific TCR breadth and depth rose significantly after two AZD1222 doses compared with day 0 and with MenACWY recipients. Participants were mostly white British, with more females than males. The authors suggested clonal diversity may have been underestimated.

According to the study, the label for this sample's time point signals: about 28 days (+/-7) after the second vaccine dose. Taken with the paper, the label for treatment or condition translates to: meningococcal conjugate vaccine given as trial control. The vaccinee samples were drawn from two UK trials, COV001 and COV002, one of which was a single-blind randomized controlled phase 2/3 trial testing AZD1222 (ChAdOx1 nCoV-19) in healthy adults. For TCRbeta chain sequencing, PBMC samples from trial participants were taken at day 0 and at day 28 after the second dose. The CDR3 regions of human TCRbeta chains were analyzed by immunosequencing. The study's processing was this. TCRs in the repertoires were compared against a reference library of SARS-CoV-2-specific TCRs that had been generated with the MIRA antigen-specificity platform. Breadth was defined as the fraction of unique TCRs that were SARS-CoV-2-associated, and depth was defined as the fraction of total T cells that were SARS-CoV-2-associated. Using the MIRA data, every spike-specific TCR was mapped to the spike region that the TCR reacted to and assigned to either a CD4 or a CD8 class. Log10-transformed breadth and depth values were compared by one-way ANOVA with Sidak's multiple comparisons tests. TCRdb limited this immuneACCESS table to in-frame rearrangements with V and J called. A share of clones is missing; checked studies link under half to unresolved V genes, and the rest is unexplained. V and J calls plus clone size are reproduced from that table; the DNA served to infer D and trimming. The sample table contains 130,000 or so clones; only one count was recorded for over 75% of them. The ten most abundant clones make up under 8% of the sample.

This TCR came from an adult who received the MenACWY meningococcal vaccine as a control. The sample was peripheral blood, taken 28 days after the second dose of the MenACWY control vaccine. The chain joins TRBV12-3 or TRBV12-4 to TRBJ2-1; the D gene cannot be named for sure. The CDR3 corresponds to CASNVMYNEQFF. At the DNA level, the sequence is TGTGCCAGCAACGTTATGTACAATGAGCAGTTCTTC.